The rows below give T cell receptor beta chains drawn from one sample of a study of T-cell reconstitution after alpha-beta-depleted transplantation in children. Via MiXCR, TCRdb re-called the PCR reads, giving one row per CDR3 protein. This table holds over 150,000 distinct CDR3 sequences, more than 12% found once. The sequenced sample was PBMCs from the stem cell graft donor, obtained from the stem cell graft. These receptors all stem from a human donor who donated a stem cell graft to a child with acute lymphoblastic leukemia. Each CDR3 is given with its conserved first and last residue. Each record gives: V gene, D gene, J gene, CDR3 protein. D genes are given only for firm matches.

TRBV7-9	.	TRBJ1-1	CASSLLQGGPTEAFF
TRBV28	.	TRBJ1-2	CASSYFSGSYGYTF
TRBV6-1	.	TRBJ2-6	CASSGRDGRSGANVLTF
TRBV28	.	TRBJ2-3	CASSFGATGSTDTQYF
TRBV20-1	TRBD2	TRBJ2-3	CSARAGTSGAFSTDTQYF
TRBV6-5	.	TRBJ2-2	CASSYGSGGDSTTGELFF
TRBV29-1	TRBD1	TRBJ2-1	CSVGQGDEQFF
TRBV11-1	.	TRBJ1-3	CASSLAKSAPLSGNTIYF
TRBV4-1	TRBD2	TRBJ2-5	CASSHPGLATYQETQYF
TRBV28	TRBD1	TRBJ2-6	CASSVSPRTGAGANVLTF
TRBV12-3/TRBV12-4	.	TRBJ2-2	CASTQGLAAGELFF
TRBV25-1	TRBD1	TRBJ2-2	CASRGQGRTGELFF
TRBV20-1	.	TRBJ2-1	CSASIGRSYNEQFF
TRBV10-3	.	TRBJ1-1	CAISGTASAEAFF
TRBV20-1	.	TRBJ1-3	CSARSSGNTIYF
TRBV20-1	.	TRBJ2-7	CSASGSPHEQYF
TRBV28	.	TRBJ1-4	CASRRRQLNEKLFF
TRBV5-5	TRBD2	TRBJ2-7	CASSWGTSASYEQYF
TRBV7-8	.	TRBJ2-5	CASSLAHRETQYF
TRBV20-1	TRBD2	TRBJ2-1	CSARDTEREGVNEQFF
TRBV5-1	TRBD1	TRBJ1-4	CASSLGQGSEKLFF
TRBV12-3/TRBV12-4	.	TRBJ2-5	CASSLRVFSAGQETHYF
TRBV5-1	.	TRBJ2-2	CASSLDGDTGELFF
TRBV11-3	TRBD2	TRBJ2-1	CASSPSGVDEQFF
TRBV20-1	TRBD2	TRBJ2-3	CSARGSGRGDTQYF
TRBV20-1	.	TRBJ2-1	CSARDQGEQFF
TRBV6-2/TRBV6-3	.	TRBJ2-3	CASSYTRSASRLTSTDTQYF
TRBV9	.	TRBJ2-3	CASSVDAGNTDTQYF
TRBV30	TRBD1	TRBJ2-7	CAWRRQGSYEQYF
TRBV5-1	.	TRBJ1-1	CASSLGPATVNTEAFF
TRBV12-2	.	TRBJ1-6	CASLGGYSYNSPLHF
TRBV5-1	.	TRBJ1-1	CASTSEGLNTEAFF
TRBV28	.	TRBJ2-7	CASTSYGSLGYEQYF
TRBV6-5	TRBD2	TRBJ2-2	CASSYRLAGDTGELFF
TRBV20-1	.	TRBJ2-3	CSARRAGDTQYF
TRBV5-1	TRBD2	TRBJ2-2	CASSTSGRHTGELFF
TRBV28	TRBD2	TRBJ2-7	CASSLLRGSQYF